Given below is one TCR beta chain in context. Its antigen is unidentified. The source of the sample is a study of cytomegalovirus exposure and HLA in healthy donors. Overall study findings and caveats: Specificity for CMV antigens was confirmed in vitro for a few of the CMV-associated chains.

V trimming: 1 base; J trimming: 7 bases; junction bases outside the gene matches: 15. The CDR3 is 18 residues long. Looked up from germline, CDR1 is LGHNA and CDR2 is YSLEER. Both 60 Vbeta primers and 13 Jbeta primers went into the PCR. Only in-frame clones appear in the TCRdb table, and some are missing; sequencing was by immunoSEQ multiplex PCR. The table has over 150,000 clones, roughly 80% seen once. Material for sequencing was PBMCs. The TCR sequence derives from a human donor in good health. The chain carries TRBV4-3 and TRBJ1-4; 7 bases line up with TRBD1. The CDR3 bases are TGCGCCAGCAGCCAAGTTAGTATTGGAGGGGGCGGTTCTGAAAAACTGTTTTTT. Amino acids: CASSQVSIGGGGSEKLFF.